This is a list of T cell receptor beta chains from one sample in a study of T cell responses to AZD1222 COVID-19 vaccine. Method: immunoSEQ multiplex PCR; TCRdb's copy keeps in-frame clones and lacks some. The sample yields about 140,000 clones, about 90% seen once. Specimen: peripheral blood, collected on day 0 of AZD1222 vaccination. These receptors came from an adult in good health. The conserved cysteine and the conserved F or W are not part of the CDR3 here. A D gene is named only where the DNA matches it firmly. Clone size, where shown, is once, few, many, or a class for clones that have expanded.

d_call	v_call	clone_size	j_call	cdr3_aa
TRBD1	TRBV5-1	few	TRBJ2-1	ASSRGRNEQF
-	TRBV27	-	TRBJ2-4	ASSFGGSDIQY
-	TRBV28	-	TRBJ2-7	ASSLYGGMGNYEQY
-	TRBV25-1	-	TRBJ2-1	ASSGTYNEQF
-	TRBV19	few	TRBJ1-5	ASIEAQGGRTQH
TRBD2	TRBV27	-	TRBJ2-7	ASSLSSSGRSNEQY
-	TRBV6-2/TRBV6-3	-	TRBJ2-2	ASSQDRPRYTGELF
-	TRBV3-1/TRBV3-2	-	TRBJ1-2	ASSQRRTEIYGYT
-	TRBV3-1/TRBV3-2	-	TRBJ1-4	ASSPRDGVNEKLF
-	TRBV6-5	-	TRBJ2-7	ASTGLSGSYEQY
-	TRBV20-1	-	TRBJ2-2	SAKNTGELF
-	TRBV5-1	-	TRBJ2-7	ASSLGYRVSEQY
-	TRBV11-2	-	TRBJ2-5	ASSNGVGETQY
-	TRBV6-6	-	TRBJ1-3	ASSRRLQISGNTIY
-	TRBV7-2	-	TRBJ2-7	ASSYPSAADYEQY
TRBD1	TRBV29-1	once	TRBJ1-2	STTGADGYT
-	TRBV25-1	few	TRBJ1-5	ASSSSRTWDQPQH
-	TRBV12-3/TRBV12-4	-	TRBJ1-1	ASAYSMGTEAF
TRBD1	TRBV11-3	-	TRBJ1-1	ASSYRGGTEAF
-	TRBV3-1/TRBV3-2	once	TRBJ2-2	ASSLRTGELF
-	TRBV14	-	TRBJ2-7	ASSPNSPYEQY
-	TRBV2	-	TRBJ1-1	ASKTRDTEAF
TRBD2	TRBV19	once	TRBJ2-1	AALVAGDLINEQF
-	TRBV7-9	-	TRBJ2-7	ASSLGTQDPIYEQY
-	TRBV6-5	-	TRBJ1-2	ASSYPARENGYT
-	TRBV7-2	-	TRBJ2-7	ASSLDVLTIQY
-	TRBV4-1	-	TRBJ1-2	ASSQERAAEDYGYT
-	TRBV21-1	-	TRBJ1-4	ASSTDPLNEKLF
-	TRBV11-3	-	TRBJ2-2	ASSLDATSGELF
TRBD1	TRBV28	-	TRBJ2-7	ASSPQTGFSYEQY
-	TRBV27	-	TRBJ2-1	ASSLRASSYNEQF
-	TRBV12-3/TRBV12-4	-	TRBJ1-1	ASSRGTNTEAF
-	TRBV28	-	TRBJ2-1	ASSFSRRAVWEQF
TRBD1	TRBV27	-	TRBJ2-7	ASSPGQGLTYEQY
-	TRBV5-4	-	TRBJ2-7	ASSFDYYEQY
TRBD1	TRBV6-5	-	TRBJ2-7	ASSYGQGEYEQY
-	TRBV6-2/TRBV6-3	few	TRBJ1-1	ASSYAGTNTEAF
TRBD1	TRBV11-2	once	TRBJ2-7	ASSLLGQGYEQY
-	TRBV5-4	-	TRBJ1-2	ASSRDYGYT
TRBD1	TRBV15	-	TRBJ1-4	ATSPRTGQNEKLF
TRBD1	TRBV6-5	-	TRBJ1-2	ASSPGGGYT